This T cell receptor beta chain was identified during a study of blood T cell repertoires in COVID-19. In the authors' workflow: Using reference gene primer amplification, nucleated cell counts were estimated. The method was immunoSEQ multiplex PCR; TCRdb's version includes in-frame clones alone and lacks a portion of them. Clonal size and the V and J genes are those of that table, whereas D and trimming came from the DNA. The table lists 120,000 to 150,000 clones, more than 80% of them singletons. CDR1 is MDHEN and CDR2 is SYDVKM in the germline V gene. The CDR3 extends over 16 amino acids. V was clipped by 3 bases and J by 3 bases; unmatched bases: 7.

The chain employs TRBV28 and TRBJ2-7; 11 bases match TRBD2. This TCR was recovered from a woman aged 60-70 years with active COVID-19. Sequences were obtained from peripheral blood. In DNA form, the CDR3 reads TGTGCCAGCAGTTTGGGGCTAGCGGGAGGAGTCTACGAGCAGTACTTC. Amino acid sequence: CASSLGLAGGVYEQYF.